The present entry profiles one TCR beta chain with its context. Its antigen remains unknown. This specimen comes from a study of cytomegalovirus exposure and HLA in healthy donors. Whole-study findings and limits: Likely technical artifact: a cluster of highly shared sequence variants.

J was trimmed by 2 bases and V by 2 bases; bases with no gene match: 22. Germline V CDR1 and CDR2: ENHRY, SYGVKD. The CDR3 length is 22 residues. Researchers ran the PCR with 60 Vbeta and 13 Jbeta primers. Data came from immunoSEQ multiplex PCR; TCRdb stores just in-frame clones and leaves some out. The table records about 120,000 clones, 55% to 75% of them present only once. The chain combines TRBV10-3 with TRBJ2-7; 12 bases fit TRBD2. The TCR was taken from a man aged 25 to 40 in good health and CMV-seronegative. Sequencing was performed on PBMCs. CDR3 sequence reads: CAISEPTSSSGGASSSPYEQYF. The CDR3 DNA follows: TGTGCCATCAGTGAGCCAACTTCCTCTAGCGGGGGGGCCAGCTCAAGTCCCTACGAGCAGTACTTC.